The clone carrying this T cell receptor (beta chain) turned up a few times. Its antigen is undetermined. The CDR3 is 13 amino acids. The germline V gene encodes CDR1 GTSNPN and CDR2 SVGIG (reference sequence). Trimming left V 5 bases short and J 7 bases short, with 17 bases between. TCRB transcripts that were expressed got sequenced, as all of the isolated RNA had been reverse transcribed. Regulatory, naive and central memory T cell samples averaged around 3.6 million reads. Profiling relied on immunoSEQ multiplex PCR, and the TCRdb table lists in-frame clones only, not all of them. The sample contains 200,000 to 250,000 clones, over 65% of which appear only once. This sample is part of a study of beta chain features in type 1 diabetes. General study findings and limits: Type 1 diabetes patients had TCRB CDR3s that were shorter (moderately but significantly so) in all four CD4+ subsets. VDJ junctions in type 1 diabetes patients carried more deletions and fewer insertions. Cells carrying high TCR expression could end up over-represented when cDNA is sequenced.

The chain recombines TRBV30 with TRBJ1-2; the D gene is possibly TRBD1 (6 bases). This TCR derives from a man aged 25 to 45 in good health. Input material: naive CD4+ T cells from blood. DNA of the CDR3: TGTGCCTGGGGCCTGTCCAGGGGCTCTGGCTACACCTTC. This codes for CAWGLSRGSGYTF.